This T cell receptor beta chain was obtained from a study of blood T cell repertoires in COVID-19. V was pared by 2 bases and J by 5 bases, with 12 bases between. The CDR3 length is 14 residues. Germline V gene data show CDR1 as MNHEY and CDR2 as SVGAGI. Authors' methods: Reference gene primer amplification in the assay estimated nucleated cell counts. The assay was immunoSEQ multiplex PCR, and TCRdb's table has in-frame clones only and misses some. The DNA gave D and trimming, while V, J and clone size come from that table. Of roughly 50,000 clones listed, 90% are singletons. The source is a woman aged 40 to 55 with active COVID-19. The rearrangement links TRBV6-5 to TRBJ1-1; D not certain. The specimen was peripheral blood. The CDR3 reads CASSYRPPGTEAFF. The CDR3 nucleotides read TGTGCCAGCAGTTACAGGCCTCCGGGGACTGAAGCTTTCTTT.